This TCR beta chain was recorded in a study of OX40 agonist ivuxolimab in advanced cancers. J gave up 2 bases and V 4 bases, and 7 bases lay outside the gene matches. Germline V gene data show CDR1 as SGHNT and CDR2 as YYREEE (reference sequence). This CDR3 spans 15 amino acids. This clone was recorded only once. Profiling relied on immunoSEQ multiplex PCR, and the TCRdb table lists in-frame clones only, not all of them. This sample has around 69,000 clones, with about 83% found just once. This TCR derives from an adult with an advanced solid tumor such as melanoma, head and neck, liver or kidney cancer. This specimen consisted of CD4+ or CD8+ T cells sorted from blood, obtained in a trial of the OX40 agonist ivuxolimab. This chain connects TRBV5-4 to TRBJ2-3, with 7 nucleotides matching TRBD1. The CDR3 sequence is CASSPTGTDTDTQYF. For the CDR3, the DNA is TGTGCCAGCAGCCCGACCGGGACAGACACAGATACGCAGTATTTT.